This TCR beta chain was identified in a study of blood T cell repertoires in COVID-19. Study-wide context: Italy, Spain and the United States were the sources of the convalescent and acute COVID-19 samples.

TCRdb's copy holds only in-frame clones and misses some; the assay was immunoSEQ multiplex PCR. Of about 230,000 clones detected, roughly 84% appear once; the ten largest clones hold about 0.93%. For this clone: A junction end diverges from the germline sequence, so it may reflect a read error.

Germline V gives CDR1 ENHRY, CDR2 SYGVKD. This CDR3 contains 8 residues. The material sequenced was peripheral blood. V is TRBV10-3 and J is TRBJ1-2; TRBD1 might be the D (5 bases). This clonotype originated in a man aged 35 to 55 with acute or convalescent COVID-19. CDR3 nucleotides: TGTGCCATCAGTGACAGGGACTTC. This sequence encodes CAISDRDF.